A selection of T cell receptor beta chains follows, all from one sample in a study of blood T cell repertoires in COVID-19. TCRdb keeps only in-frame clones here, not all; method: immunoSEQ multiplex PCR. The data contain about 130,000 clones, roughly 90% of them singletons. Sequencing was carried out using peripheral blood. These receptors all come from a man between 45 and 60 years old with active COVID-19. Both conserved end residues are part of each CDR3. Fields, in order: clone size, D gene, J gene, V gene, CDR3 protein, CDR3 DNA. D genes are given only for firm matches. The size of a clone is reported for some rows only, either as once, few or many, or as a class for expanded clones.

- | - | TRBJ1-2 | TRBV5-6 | CASSWVDSRTNYGYTF | TGTGCCAGCAGCTGGGTGGACAGCAGAACTAACTATGGCTACACCTTC
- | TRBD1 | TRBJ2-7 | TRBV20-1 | CGLRQGDEQYF | TGCGGACTCCGACAGGGGGACGAGCAGTACTTC
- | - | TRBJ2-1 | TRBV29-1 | CSVERGSRINEQFF | TGCAGCGTTGAAAGAGGGTCTAGGATCAATGAGCAGTTCTTC
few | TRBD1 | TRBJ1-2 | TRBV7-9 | CASSRTGGTDGYTF | TGTGCCAGCAGCCGCACAGGGGGAACTGATGGCTACACCTTC
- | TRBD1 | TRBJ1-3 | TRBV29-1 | CSANRGDTIYF | TGCAGCGCCAACAGGGGAGACACCATATATTTT
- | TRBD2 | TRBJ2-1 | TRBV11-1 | CASSSGGSYNEQFF | TGTGCCAGCTCCAGCGGGGGATCTTACAATGAGCAGTTCTTC
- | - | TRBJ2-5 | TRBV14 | CASSQDMRHQETQYF | TGTGCCAGCAGCCAAGATATGCGGCACCAAGAGACCCAGTACTTC
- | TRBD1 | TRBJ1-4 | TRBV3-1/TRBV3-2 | CASSHPGQFEKLFF | TGTGCCAGCAGCCATCCGGGACAGTTTGAGAAACTGTTTTTT
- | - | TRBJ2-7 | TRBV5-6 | CASSLRGGRSYEQYF | TGTGCCAGCAGCTTGAGGGGGGGGCGGTCCTACGAGCAGTACTTC
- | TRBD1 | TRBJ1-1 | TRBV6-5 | CASKKLLTGGAEAFF | TGTGCCAGCAAAAAGCTCCTGACAGGGGGGGCTGAAGCTTTCTTT
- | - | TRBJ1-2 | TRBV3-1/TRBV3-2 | CASSQVEIGGYTF | TGTGCCAGCAGCCAAGTGGAAATCGGGGGCTACACCTTC
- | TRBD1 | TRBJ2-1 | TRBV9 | CASSVGQGEYNEQFF | TGTGCCAGCAGCGTAGGGCAGGGGGAGTACAATGAGCAGTTCTTC
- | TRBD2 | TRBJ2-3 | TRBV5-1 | CASSWGTSGGSTDTQYF | TGCGCCAGCAGCTGGGGGACTAGCGGGGGTAGCACAGATACGCAGTATTTT
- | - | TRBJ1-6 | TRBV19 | CASRVGRGSPLHF | TGTGCCAGTAGGGTGGGGCGCGGTTCACCCCTCCACTTT
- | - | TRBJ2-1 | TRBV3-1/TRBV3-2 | CASSPPLSREQFF | TGTGCCAGCAGCCCGCCCCTGAGTCGGGAGCAGTTCTTC
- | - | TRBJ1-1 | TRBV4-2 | CASSQGVEMNTEAFF | TGTGCCAGCAGCCAAGGTGTAGAGATGAACACTGAAGCTTTCTTT
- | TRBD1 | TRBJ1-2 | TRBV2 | CASRKDRAVTYGYTF | TGTGCCAGCAGAAAGGACAGGGCCGTTACCTATGGCTACACCTTC
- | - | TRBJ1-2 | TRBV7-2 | CASSLARGAFGGYTF | TGTGCCAGCAGCTTAGCGCGGGGAGCGTTTGGAGGCTACACCTTC
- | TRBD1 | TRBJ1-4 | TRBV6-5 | CASRLTGTGPEKLFF | TGTGCCAGCAGGTTAACCGGGACAGGGCCCGAAAAACTGTTTTTT
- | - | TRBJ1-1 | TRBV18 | CASSRDRLNTEAFF | TGTGCCAGCTCACGCGACAGGTTGAACACTGAAGCTTTCTTT
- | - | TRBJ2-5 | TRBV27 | CASSPSTRVGETQYF | TGTGCCAGCAGTCCCTCAACGCGGGTCGGGGAGACCCAGTACTTC
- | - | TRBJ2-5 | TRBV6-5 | CASSLAIVQETQYF | TGTGCCAGCAGCCTCGCGATAGTACAAGAGACCCAGTACTTC
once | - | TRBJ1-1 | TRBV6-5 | CASSYGSGLNTEAFF | TGTGCCAGCAGTTACGGGTCAGGCCTGAACACTGAAGCTTTCTTT
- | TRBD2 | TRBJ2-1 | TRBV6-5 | CASSYSLAGGGGQFF | TGTGCCAGCAGTTACTCGCTAGCGGGAGGGGGAGGGCAGTTCTTC
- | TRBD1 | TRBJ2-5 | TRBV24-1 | CATSEGGTGRETQYF | TGTGCCACCAGTGAGGGCGGGACAGGAAGAGAGACCCAGTACTTC
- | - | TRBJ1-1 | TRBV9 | CASSPLAGGSTEAFF | TGTGCCAGCAGCCCTCTTGCGGGGGGGTCCACTGAAGCTTTCTTT
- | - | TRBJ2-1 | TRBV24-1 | CATSDPSGSGNNEQFF | TGTGCCACCAGTGATCCGTCGGGGAGCGGAAACAATGAGCAGTTCTTC
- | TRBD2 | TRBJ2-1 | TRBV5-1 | CASSPGGPGNEQFF | TGCGCCAGCAGCCCGGGGGGGCCTGGCAATGAGCAGTTCTTC
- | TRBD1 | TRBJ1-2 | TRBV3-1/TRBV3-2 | CASSQGLGGSGGYTF | TGTGCCAGCAGCCAAGGGTTAGGGGGCTCTGGTGGCTACACCTTC
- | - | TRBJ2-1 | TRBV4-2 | CASSQSGTYNEQFF | TGTGCCAGCAGCCAATCGGGGACTTACAATGAGCAGTTCTTC
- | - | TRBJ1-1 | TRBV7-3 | CASSLGTVLEEAFF | TGTGCCAGCAGCTTAGGAACAGTCCTCGAGGAAGCTTTCTTT
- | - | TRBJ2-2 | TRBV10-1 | CASSPNRGGTGELFF | TGCGCCAGCAGTCCCAACAGGGGGGGCACCGGGGAGCTGTTTTTT
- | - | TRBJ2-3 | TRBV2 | CASSEKGVDTQYF | TGTGCCAGCAGTGAGAAGGGGGTGGATACGCAGTATTTT
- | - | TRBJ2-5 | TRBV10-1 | CASSESGQRRETQYF | TGCGCCAGCAGTGAGTCGGGTCAGAGGAGAGAGACCCAGTACTTC
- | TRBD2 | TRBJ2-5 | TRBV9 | CASSGTSGLLETQYF | TGTGCCAGCAGCGGAACTAGCGGGCTCCTGGAGACCCAGTACTTC
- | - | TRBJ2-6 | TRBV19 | CASSIMASGANVLTF | TGTGCCAGTAGTATAATGGCCTCTGGGGCCAACGTCCTGACTTTC
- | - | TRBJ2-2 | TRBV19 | CASALTGELFF | TGTGCCAGTGCACTGACCGGGGAGCTGTTTTTT
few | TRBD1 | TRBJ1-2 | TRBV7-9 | CASSLAAGTGRYGYTF | TGTGCCAGCAGCTTAGCCGCCGGGACAGGGAGGTATGGCTACACCTTC
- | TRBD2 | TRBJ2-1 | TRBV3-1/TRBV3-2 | CASSLRTSGRYNEQFF | TGTGCCAGCAGCCTCCGGACTAGCGGGAGATACAATGAGCAGTTCTTC
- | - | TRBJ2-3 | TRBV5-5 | CASLGSSSDTQYF | TGTGCCAGCCTAGGGTCTAGCTCAGATACGCAGTATTTT
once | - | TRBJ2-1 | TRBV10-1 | CASKLLENEQFF | TGCGCCAGCAAGTTACTAGAGAATGAGCAGTTCTTC
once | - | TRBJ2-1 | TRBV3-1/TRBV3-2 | CASSQEGRPRRAGTYNEQFF | TGTGCCAGCAGCCAAGAGGGGCGTCCGAGGAGGGCGGGGACCTACAATGAGCAGTTCTTC
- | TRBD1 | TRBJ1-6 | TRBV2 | CASSEDRGRGPLHF | TGTGCCAGCAGTGAAGACAGGGGGCGCGGACCCCTCCACTTT
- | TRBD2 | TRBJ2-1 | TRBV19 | CASSIVSPSGTYNEQFF | TGTGCCAGTAGTATAGTTTCCCCTAGCGGTACCTACAATGAGCAGTTCTTC
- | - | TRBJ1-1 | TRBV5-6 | CASSFSRPGFTEAFF | TGTGCCAGCAGCTTCTCCCGCCCGGGTTTTACTGAAGCTTTCTTT
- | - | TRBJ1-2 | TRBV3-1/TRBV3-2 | CASSHRDTATYGYTF | TGTGCCAGCAGCCACCGGGACACGGCGACCTATGGCTACACCTTC
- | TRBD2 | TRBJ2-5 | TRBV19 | CASAGGQETQYF | TGTGCCAGTGCGGGGGGCCAAGAGACCCAGTACTTC
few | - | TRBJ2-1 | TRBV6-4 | CASSDSYAGEQFF | TGTGCCAGCAGTGACTCCTATGCGGGTGAGCAGTTCTTC
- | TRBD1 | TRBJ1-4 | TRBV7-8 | CASSLVPGGFEKLFF | TGTGCCAGCAGCTTAGTACCAGGGGGTTTTGAAAAACTGTTTTTT
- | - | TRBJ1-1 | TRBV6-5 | CASSQGQNTEAFF | TGTGCCAGCAGCCAGGGACAGAACACTGAAGCTTTCTTT
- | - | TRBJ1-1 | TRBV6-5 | CASSPRRGAEAFF | TGTGCCAGCAGTCCCCGCCGGGGTGCTGAAGCTTTCTTT
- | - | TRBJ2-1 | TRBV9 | CASSPLAHREQFF | TGTGCCAGCAGCCCTCTAGCTCACCGTGAGCAGTTCTTC
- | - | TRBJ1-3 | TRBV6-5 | CATSPGLRNTIYF | TGTGCCACCTCACCGGGACTAAGAAACACCATATATTTT